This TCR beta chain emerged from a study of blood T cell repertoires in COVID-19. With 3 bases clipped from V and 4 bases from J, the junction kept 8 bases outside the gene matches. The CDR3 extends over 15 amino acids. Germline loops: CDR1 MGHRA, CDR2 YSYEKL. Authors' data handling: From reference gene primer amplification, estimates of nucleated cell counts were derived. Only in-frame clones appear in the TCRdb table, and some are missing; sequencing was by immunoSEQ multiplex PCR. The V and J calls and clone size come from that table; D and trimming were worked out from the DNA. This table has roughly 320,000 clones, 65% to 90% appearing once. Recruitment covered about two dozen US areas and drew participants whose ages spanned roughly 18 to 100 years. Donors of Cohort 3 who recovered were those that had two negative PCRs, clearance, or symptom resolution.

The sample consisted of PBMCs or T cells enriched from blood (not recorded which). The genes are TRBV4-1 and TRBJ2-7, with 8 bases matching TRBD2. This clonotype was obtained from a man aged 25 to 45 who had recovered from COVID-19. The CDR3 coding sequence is TGCGCCAGCAGCCAGGTAGCGGGGACTTTATACGAGCAGTACTTC. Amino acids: CASSQVAGTLYEQYF.